The present T cell receptor beta chain was sequenced within a study of blood T cell repertoires in COVID-19. Assay: immunoSEQ multiplex PCR; the TCRdb copy retains only in-frame clones and omits some. The sample has around 400,000 clones, around 87% seen once. The CDR3 has 15 amino acids. With V trimmed by 3 bases and J by 7 bases, 8 bases remained unmatched. Germline CDR1 reads SGHTA; CDR2 reads FQGNSA. This chain links TRBV7-2 with TRBJ1-5; 8 bases agree with TRBD1. Sample: peripheral blood. The TCR comes from a woman aged 25 to 39 with COVID-19, enrolled during active disease. CDR3 region: CASSFLGQGQQPQHF. For the CDR3, the DNA is TGTGCCAGCAGCTTTCTCGGACAGGGACAACAGCCCCAGCATTTT.